Included here is one T cell receptor (beta chain) sequence, with context. These data belong to a study of blood T cell repertoires in COVID-19. CDR3 size: 14 residues. The germline V gene has CDR1 PRHDT and CDR2 FYEKMQ (reference sequence). The trim removed 5 bases at V and 4 bases at J, leaving 3 bases unmatched. Profiling relied on immunoSEQ multiplex PCR, and the TCRdb table lists in-frame clones only, not all of them. The sample has 110,000 to 150,000 clones, almost 85% seen once; the top ten hold 2.5% to 3%. The source material was peripheral blood. The chain employs TRBV13 and TRBJ2-5; 11 bases line up with TRBD2. The clonotype was recovered from a man aged 50 to 60 with acute or convalescent COVID-19. In DNA form, the CDR3 reads TGTGCCAGCAGCCTGACTAGCGGGATAGAGACCCAGTACTTC. Its translation: CASSLTSGIETQYF.